This T cell receptor beta chain originates from a study of shared clonotypes between healthy human individuals. The count of this clone is one. Assay used: immunoSEQ multiplex PCR; TCRdb lists only in-frame clones, some missing. The sample carries approximately 1,000,000 clones, around three quarters recorded once. The CDR3 is 11 amino acids. The germline CDR1 and CDR2 sequences are DFQATT and SNEGSKA (reference sequence). V was trimmed by 3 bases and J by 13 bases, leaving 12 bases between them. The sequence came from a man in his late teens or twenties in good health. Some clones in this sample may be carry-over from other donors' samples. Sequenced: memory CD4+ T cells from PBMCs. Stated subset: CD45RA-negative fraction. The V call is TRBV20-1, the J call TRBJ1-4; possibly TRBD1 for D (6 bases). The CDR3 region has the DNA TGCAGTGCTAGTACTATACAGGGACTGTTTTTT. Its translation is CSASTIQGLFF.